This T cell receptor (gamma chain) appears in the sequencing data of a study of gamma-delta T cells after stem cell transplantation. TCRdb fed the RT-PCR reads into CATT to redo clone calling. The sample shows about 1,800 gamma-chain clones, around 3.3% of them seen only once. The germline V gene encodes CDR1 GITISATS and CDR2 ISYDGTV (reference sequence). The CDR3 spans 17 residues. The V and J ends lost 2 bases and 9 bases, in that order; junction bases with no gene match: 10. Comments on this clone: The TCRdb protein comes from a much larger clone and disagrees with this DNA's translation at residue 9, likely due to a read error; the protein given here is derived from the DNA.

The chain recombines TRGV9 with TRGJP. Sample: gamma-delta T cells. The source of this sequence is a human donor. It is not recorded whose cells these are; they may come from a transplant donor. CDR3 bases: TGTGCCTTGTGGGAGGAGCTCAAGGGGTTGGGCAAAAAAATCAAGGTATTT. Its protein product is CALWEELKGLGKKIKVF.